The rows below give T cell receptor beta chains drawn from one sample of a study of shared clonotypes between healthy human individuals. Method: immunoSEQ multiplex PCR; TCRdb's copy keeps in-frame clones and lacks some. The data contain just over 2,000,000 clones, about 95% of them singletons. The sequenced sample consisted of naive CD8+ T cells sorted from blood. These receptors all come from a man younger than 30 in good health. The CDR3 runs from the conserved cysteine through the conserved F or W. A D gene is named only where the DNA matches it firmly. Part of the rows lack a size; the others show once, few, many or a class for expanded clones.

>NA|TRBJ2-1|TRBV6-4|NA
TGTGCCAGCAGTGAGCGCCCCACCAGGAATGAGCAGTTCTTC
CASSERPTRNEQFF
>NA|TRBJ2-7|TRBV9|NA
TGTGCCAGCAGCGTAGTGGACCGACCCTCCTACGAGCAGTACTTC
CASSVVDRPSYEQYF
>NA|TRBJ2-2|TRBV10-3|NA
NA
CAISLDKAPTGELFF
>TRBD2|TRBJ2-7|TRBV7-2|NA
TGTGCCAGCAGCCGCCGGACTAGCGGGGTCTACGAGCAGTACTTC
CASSRRTSGVYEQYF
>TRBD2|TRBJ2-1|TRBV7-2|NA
TGTGCCAGCAGCCACCTCCTAGCGGGGCCGTACAATGAGCAGTTCTTC
CASSHLLAGPYNEQFF
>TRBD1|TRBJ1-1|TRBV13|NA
TGTGCCAGCAGCACCCAGGGGACAGGAGCTTTCTTT
CASSTQGTGAFF
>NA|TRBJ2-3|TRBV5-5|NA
TGTGCCAGCAGCTTGGACCCAGCTCTCACAGATACGCAGTATTTT
CASSLDPALTDTQYF
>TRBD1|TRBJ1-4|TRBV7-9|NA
TGTGCCAGCAGCCCAGGTGTGACAGGGGTGTCTAATGAAAAACTGTTTTTT
CASSPGVTGVSNEKLFF
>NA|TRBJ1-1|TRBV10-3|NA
TGTGCCATCGGTTACTCCCTCCCTGAAGCTTTCTTT
CAIGYSLPEAFF
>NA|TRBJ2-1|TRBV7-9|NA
TGTGCCAGCAGCTTAGTTGGGGGCAAAGATGAGCAGTTCTTC
CASSLVGGKDEQFF
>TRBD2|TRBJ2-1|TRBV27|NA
TGTGCCAGCAGTTTATGGCTAGCGGAGGAGCAGTTCTTC
CASSLWLAEEQFF
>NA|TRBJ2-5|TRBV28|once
TGTGCCAGTGGGGGGCAGGGGGAGACCCAGTACTTC
CASGGQGETQYF
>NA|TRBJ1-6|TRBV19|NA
TGTGCCAGTGCTGACCGCGTCTATAATTCACCCCTCCACTTT
CASADRVYNSPLHF
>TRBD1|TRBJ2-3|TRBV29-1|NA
TGCAGCGGAGGGACAGGGGGTCTAGATACGCAGTATTTT
CSGGTGGLDTQYF
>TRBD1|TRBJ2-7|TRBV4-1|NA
TGCGCCAGCAGCCAGAGACAGGGGCTTTCCTACGAGCAGTACTTC
CASSQRQGLSYEQYF
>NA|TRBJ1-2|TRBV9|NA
TGTGCCAGCCTCGACCCTTCGGGGGGGCTGGGCTACACCTTC
CASLDPSGGLGYTF